This is a list of T cell receptor beta chains from one sample in a study of shared clonotypes between healthy human individuals. Measured with immunoSEQ multiplex PCR; TCRdb has only the in-frame clones, and not every one. The sample consists of about 2.4 million clones, more than 85% of them appearing once. Sequencing was done on a sample of naive CD4+ T cells from PBMCs. These receptors all stem from a man in his late teens or twenties in good health. Some clones in this sample may be carry-over from other donors' samples. The CDR3 runs from the conserved cysteine through the conserved F or W. A D gene is named only where the DNA matches it firmly. Size is stated for part of the rows, as once, few or many counts, or as a class when the clone is expanded.

v_call,d_call,clone_size,j_call,cdr3_nt,cdr3_aa
TRBV10-2,.,.,TRBJ2-5,TGCGCCAGCAGTGAGTCCAGCAACCAAGAGACCCAGTACTTC,CASSESSNQETQYF
TRBV11-3,.,.,TRBJ2-2,TGTGCCAGCAGGTCCGGGTCTCCGAACACCGGGGAGCTGTTTTTT,CASRSGSPNTGELFF
TRBV7-9,.,few,TRBJ1-2,TGTGCCAGCAGCTTCTTGAAGGGCGGGAGGGATGGCTACACCTTC,CASSFLKGGRDGYTF
TRBV2,.,.,TRBJ2-7,TGTGCCAGCAAAAGAGGGGGTGCCTCCTACGAGCAGTACTTC,CASKRGGASYEQYF
TRBV7-9,TRBD2,.,TRBJ2-5,TGTGCCAGCAGCTTAGCGCGGGGGGGACGAGAGACCCAGTACTTC,CASSLARGGRETQYF
TRBV28,.,.,TRBJ1-5,TGTGCCAGCAGTTCCCGAGTGGGGGGCCCCAATCAGCCCCAGCATTTT,CASSSRVGGPNQPQHF
TRBV7-2,.,.,TRBJ1-5,TGTGCCAGCAGCTTAGTTCGCAGCAATCAGCCCCAGCATTTT,CASSLVRSNQPQHF
TRBV9,.,.,TRBJ2-5,TGTGCCAGCAGCGTAGCCCCCACTATCCAAGAGACCCAGTACTTC,CASSVAPTIQETQYF
TRBV7-9,.,few,TRBJ2-2,TGTGCCAGCACCCCCGGGACACGGGGCAACGGGGAGCTGTTTTTT,CASTPGTRGNGELFF
TRBV19,TRBD1,.,TRBJ2-7,TGTGCCAGTAGTATTAACAGGGGTTACGAGCAGTACTTC,CASSINRGYEQYF
TRBV13,TRBD1,.,TRBJ2-7,TGTGCCAGCAGCTTAGGTGCAGGGGGCCTGTTACGTCAGTACTTC,CASSLGAGGLLRQYF
TRBV7-2,TRBD2,.,TRBJ2-1,TGTGCCAGCAGCTTCTCCGGGACTAGCGGGGGGAGGGATGAGCAGTTCTTC,CASSFSGTSGGRDEQFF
TRBV27,.,.,TRBJ2-7,TGTGCCAGCAGAAAGAGACAGGACCCCTACGAGCAGTACTTC,CASRKRQDPYEQYF
TRBV7-3,TRBD2,.,TRBJ2-3,TGTGCCAGCAGCTTACTCCCGGGACTAGCGGAGGGCTTGCACACAGATACGCAGTATTTT,CASSLLPGLAEGLHTDTQYF
TRBV6-1,.,once,TRBJ1-2,TGTGCCAGCAGTGAACTGACGTTAGCTAACTATGGCTACACCTTC,CASSELTLANYGYTF
TRBV5-1,TRBD2,.,TRBJ2-7,TGCGCCAGCAGCATGGGACTAGCGGGAAGGTACGAGCAGTACTTC,CASSMGLAGRYEQYF